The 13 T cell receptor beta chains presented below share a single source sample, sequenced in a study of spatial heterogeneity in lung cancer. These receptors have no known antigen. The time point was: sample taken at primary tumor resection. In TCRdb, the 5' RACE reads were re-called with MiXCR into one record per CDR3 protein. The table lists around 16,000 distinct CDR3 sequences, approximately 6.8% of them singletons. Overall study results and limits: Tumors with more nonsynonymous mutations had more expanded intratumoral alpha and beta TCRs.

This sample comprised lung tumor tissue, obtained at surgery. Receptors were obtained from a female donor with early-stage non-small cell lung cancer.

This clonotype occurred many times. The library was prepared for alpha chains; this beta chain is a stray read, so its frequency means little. This CDR3 reads CAWSVPPGVPDTQYF. CDR3 sequence (DNA): TGTGCCTGGAGTGTACCCCCGGGAGTCCCAGATACGCAGTATTTT. The chain employs TRBV30 and TRBJ2-3, with a weak D call TRBD2 (6 bases). This CDR3 spans 15 amino acids. Trimming pared 0 bases from V and 4 bases from J, leaving 14 bases between. CDR1 and CDR2 from the germline V gene are GTSNPN and SVGIG (reference sequence).

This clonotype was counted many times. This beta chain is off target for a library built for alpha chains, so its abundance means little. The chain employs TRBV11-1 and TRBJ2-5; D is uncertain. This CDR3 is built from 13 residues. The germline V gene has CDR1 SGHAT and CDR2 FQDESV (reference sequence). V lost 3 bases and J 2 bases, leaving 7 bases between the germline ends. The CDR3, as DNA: TGTGCCAGCAGCTTTGGAATACAAGAGACCCAGTACTTC. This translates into CASSFGIQETQYF.

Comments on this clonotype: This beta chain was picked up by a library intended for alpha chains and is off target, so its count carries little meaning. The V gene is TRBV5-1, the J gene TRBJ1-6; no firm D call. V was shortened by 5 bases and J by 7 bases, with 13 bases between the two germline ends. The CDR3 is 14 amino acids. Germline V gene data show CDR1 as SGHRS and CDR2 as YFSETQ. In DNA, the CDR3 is TGCGCCAGCAGTTTTACCTCGGGGAATTCACCCCTCCACTTT. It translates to CASSFTSGNSPLHF.

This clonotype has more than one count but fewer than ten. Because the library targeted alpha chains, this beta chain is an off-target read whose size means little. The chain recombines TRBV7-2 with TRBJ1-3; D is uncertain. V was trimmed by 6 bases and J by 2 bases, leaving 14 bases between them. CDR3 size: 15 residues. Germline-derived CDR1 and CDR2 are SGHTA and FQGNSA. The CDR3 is CASSTSGSPGNTIYF. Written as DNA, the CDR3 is TGTGCCAGCAGTACCTCCGGGTCCCCTGGAAACACCATATATTTT.

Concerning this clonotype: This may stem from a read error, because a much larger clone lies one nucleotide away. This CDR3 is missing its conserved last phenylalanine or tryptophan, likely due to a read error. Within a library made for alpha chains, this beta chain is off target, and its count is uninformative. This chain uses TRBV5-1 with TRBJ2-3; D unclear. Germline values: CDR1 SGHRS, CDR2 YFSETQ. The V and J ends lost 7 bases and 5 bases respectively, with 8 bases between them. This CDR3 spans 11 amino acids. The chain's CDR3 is CASALGDTQYY. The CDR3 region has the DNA TGCGCCAGCGCTTTAGGAGATACGCAGTATTAT.

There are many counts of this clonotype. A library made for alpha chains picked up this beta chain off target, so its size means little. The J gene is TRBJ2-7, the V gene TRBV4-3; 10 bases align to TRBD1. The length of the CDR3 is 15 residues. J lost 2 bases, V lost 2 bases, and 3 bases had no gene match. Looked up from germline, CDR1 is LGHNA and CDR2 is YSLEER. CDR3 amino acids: CASSQSGTGAYEQYF. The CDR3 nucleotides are TGCGCCAGCAGCCAATCCGGGACAGGGGCCTACGAGCAGTACTTC.

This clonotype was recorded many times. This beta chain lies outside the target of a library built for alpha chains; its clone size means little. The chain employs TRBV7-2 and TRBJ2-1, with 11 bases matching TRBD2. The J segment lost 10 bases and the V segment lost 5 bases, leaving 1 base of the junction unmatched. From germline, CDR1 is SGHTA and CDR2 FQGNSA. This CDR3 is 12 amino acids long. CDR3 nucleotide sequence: TGTGCCAGCAGCCGACTAGCGGGGGAGCAGTTCTTC. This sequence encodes CASSRLAGEQFF.

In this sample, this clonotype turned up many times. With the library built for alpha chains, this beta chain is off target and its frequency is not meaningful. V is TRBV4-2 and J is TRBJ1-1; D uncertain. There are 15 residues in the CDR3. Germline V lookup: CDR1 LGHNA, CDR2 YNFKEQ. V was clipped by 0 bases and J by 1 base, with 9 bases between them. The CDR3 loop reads CASSQDLAQNTEAFF. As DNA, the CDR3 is TGTGCCAGCAGCCAAGATCTTGCACAGAACACTGAAGCTTTCTTT.

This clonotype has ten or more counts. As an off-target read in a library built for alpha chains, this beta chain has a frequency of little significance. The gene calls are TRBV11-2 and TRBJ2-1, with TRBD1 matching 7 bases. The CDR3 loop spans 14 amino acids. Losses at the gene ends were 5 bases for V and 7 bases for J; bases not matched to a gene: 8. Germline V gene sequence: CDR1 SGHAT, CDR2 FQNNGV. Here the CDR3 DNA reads TGTGCCAGCAGCCTCGGCGGCAGGGGGAATGAGCAGTTCTTC. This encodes CASSLGGRGNEQFF.

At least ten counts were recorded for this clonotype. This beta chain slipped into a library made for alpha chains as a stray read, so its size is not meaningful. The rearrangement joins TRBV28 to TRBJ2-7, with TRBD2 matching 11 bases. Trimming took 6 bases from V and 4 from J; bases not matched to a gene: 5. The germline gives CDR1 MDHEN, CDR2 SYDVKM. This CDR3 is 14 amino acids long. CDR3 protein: CASRMTSGVYEQYF. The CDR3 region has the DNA TGTGCCAGCAGGATGACTAGCGGGGTGTACGAGCAGTACTTC.

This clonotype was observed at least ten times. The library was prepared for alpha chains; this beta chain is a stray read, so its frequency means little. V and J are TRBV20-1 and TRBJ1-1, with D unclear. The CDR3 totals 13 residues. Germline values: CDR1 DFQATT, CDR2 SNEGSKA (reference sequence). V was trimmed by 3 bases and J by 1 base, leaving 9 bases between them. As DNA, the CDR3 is TGCAGTGCTAGTGGTATCACGAACACTGAAGCTTTCTTT. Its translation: CSASGITNTEAFF.

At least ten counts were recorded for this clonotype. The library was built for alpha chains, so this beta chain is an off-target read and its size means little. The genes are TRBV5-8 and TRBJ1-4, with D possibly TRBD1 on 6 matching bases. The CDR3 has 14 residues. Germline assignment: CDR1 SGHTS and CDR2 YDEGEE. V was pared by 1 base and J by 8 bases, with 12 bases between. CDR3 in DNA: TGTGCCAGCAGCTTGACAGGGAGGGTAGAAAAACTGTTTTTT. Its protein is CASSLTGRVEKLFF.

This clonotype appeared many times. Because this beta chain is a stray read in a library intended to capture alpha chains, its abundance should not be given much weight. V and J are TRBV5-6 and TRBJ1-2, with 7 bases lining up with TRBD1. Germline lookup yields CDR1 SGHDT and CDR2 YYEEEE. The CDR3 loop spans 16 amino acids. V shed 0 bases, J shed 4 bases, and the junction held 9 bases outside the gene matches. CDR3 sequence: CASSLEVGAGGYGYTF. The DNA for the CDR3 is TGTGCCAGCAGCTTGGAAGTAGGTGCAGGGGGCTATGGCTACACCTTC. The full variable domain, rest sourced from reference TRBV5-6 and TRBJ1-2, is DAGVTQSPTHLIKTRGQQVTLRCSPKSGHDTVSWYQQALGQGPQFIFQYYEEEERQRGNFPDRFSGHQFPNYSSELNVNALLLGDSALYLCASSLEVGAGGYGYTFGSGTRLTVV.